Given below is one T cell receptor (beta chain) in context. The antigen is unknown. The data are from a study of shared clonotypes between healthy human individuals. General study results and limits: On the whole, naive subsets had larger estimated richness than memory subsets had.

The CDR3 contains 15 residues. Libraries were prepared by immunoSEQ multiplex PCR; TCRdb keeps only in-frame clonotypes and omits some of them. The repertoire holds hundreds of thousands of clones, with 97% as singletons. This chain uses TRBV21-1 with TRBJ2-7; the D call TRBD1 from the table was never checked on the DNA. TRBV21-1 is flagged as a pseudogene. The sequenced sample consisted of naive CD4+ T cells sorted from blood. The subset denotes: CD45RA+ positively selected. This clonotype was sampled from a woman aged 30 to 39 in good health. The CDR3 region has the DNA TGTGCCAGCAGCTCCGACCGGGACAGGGCCTACGAGCAGTACTTC. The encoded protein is CASSSDRDRAYEQYF.